Each of the 8 T cell receptor beta chains below was sequenced from the same sample in a study of Graves' ophthalmopathy and Graves' hyperthyroidism. RNA served as the template for amplifying TCR beta CDR3 regions. First-round RT-PCR employed HTBI primers, with a second-round multiplex PCR after it. In TCRdb, the multiplex PCR reads were re-called with MiXCR into one record per CDR3 protein. This table has 400,000 to 450,000 distinct CDR3 sequences, under 25% appearing once. The sequencing sample was made of peripheral blood. The source is a woman younger than 30 with stable Graves' hyperthyroidism.

The genes are TRBV20-1 and TRBJ1-1; D might be TRBD1 (5 bases). Between the trimmed V and J ends, which lost 4 bases and 5 bases, there was a span of 17 bases. The CDR3 runs 14 residues. The germline CDR1 and CDR2 sequences are DFQATT and SNEGSKA (reference sequence). In nucleotides, the CDR3 is TGCAGTGCTACAAAGGAAAACCGGGGGACTGAAGCTTTCTTT. Its protein product is CSATKENRGTEAFF.

This clonotype was seen many times. This chain joins TRBV19 and TRBJ1-2; 7 bases are shared with TRBD1. V lost 9 bases and J lost 3; bases outside the gene matches: 4. The CDR3 covers 12 residues. The germline CDR1 and CDR2 sequences are LNHDA and SQIVND (reference sequence). The CDR3 region is CASVDRDYGYTF. CDR3 in DNA: TGTGCCAGCGTTGACAGGGACTATGGCTACACCTTC.

This clonotype has more than one count but fewer than ten. The rearrangement uses TRBV7-8 and TRBJ2-5; D remains unclear. Trimming cost V 3 bases and J 5 bases, with 25 bases left between them. This CDR3 region has 18 residues. Germline-derived CDR1 and CDR2 are SGHVS and FQNEAQ. The CDR3 bases are TGTGCCAGCAGCTTCCACAAACCCAGAAAGGCTATGAAGGAGACCCAGTACTTC. It encodes CASSFHKPRKAMKETQYF.

For this clonotype: Lacking the conserved final phenylalanine or tryptophan, this CDR3 likely reflects a read error. The CDR3 DNA reads TGTGCCAGCAGTTCCGGACTAGTTGGAGAGTCCCAGTACTGC. It codes for CASSSGLVGESQYC. V gene TRBV12-3 or TRBV12-4 combines with J gene TRBJ2-5; 7 nucleotides align to TRBD2. The CDR3 consists of 14 residues.

This clonotype was seen ten or more times. V and J are TRBV24-1 and TRBJ2-5, with D possibly being TRBD1 (6 bases). Per germline, CDR1 KGHDR and CDR2 SFDVKD. The CDR3 runs to 16 residues. V was shortened by 1 base and J by 1 base, with 12 bases between the two germline ends. The CDR3 here is CATSDFGQGFQETQYF. DNA for the CDR3: TGTGCCACCAGTGATTTCGGCCAGGGGTTCCAAGAGACCCAGTACTTC.

This clonotype was seen ten or more times. V usage is TRBV6-1 and J usage is TRBJ2-7, with 11 bases fitting TRBD2. Germline loops: CDR1 MNHNS, CDR2 SASEGT. The length of the CDR3 is 18 residues. The ends lost 5 bases at V and 2 bases at J; junction bases unmatched: 14. DNA of the CDR3: TGTGCCAGCAGTTACGCCTTCACTAGCGGGAGAAACACCTACGAGCAGTACTTC. Translating it yields CASSYAFTSGRNTYEQYF.

This clonotype has more than one count but fewer than ten. The J gene is TRBJ1-2, the V gene TRBV27; D perhaps matches TRBD1 (5 bases). CDR1 and CDR2 (germline): MNHEY, SMNVEV (reference sequence). The V and J ends lost 7 bases and 2 bases respectively, with 17 bases between them. The CDR3 sequence is 15 residues long. The CDR3 loop reads CASTLVGGKNYGYTF. The DNA for the CDR3 is TGTGCCAGCACCCTTGTGGGGGGGAAAAACTATGGCTACACCTTC.

On this clonotype itself: At one of its ends the junction is not consistent with the germline gene, which may arise from a read error. The rearrangement joins TRBV30 to TRBJ1-1, with D perhaps matching TRBD1 (5 bases). The CDR3 covers 17 residues. Germline V CDR1 and CDR2: GTSNPN, SVGIG (reference sequence). CDR3 sequence (DNA): TGTGCCTGGAGTCTCCCGTGGCTGCGGGGGGGGAACGCTGAAGCTTTCTTT. It yields the protein CAWSLPWLRGGNAEAFF.